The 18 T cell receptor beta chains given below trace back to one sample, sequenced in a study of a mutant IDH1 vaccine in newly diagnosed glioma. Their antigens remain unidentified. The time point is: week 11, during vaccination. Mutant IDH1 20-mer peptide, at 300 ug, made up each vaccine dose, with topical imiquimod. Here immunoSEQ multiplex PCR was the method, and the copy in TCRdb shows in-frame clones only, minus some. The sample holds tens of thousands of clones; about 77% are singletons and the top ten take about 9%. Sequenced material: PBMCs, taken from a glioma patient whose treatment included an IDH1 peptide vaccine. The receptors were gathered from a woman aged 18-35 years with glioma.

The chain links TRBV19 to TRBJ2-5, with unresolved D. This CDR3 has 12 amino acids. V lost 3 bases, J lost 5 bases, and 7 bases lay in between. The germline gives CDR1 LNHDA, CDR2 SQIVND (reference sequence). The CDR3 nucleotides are TGTGCCAGTAGTATTGGATTGGAGACCCAGTACTTC. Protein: CASSIGLETQYF.

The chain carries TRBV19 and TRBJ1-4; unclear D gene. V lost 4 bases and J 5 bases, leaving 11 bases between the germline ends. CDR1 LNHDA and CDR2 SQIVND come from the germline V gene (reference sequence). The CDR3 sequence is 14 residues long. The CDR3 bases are TGTGCCAGTAGTAAGAGCAGTTTCAATGAAAAACTGTTTTTT. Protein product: CASSKSSFNEKLFF. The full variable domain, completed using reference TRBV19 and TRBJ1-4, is DGGITQSPKYLFRKEGQNVTLSCEQNLNHDAMYWYRQDPGQGLRLIYYSQIVNDFQKGDIAEGYSVSREKKESFPLTVTSAQKNPTAFYLCASSKSSFNEKLFFGSGTQLSVL.

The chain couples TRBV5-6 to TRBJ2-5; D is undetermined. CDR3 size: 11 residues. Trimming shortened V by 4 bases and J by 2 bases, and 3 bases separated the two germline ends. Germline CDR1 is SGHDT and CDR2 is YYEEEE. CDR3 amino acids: CASSRQETQYF. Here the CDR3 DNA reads TGTGCCAGCAGCAGACAAGAGACCCAGTACTTC.

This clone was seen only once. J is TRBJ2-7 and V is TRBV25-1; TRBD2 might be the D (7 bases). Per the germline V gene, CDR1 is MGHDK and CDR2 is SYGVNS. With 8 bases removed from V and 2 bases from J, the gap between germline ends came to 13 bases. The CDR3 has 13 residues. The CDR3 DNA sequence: TGTGCCAGCCGGGGGGCGGCAACCTACGAGCAGTACTTC. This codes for CASRGAATYEQYF.

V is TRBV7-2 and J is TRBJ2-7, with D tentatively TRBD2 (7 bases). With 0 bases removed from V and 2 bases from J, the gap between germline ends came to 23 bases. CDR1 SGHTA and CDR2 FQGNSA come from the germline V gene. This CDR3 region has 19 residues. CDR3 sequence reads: CASSLASGGFRTKAYEQYF. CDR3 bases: TGTGCCAGCAGCTTAGCGTCGGGGGGCTTCCGGACCAAGGCCTACGAGCAGTACTTC.

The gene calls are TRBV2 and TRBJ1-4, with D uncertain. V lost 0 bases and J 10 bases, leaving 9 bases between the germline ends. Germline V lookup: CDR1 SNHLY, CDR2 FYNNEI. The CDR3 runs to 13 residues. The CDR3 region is CASSEAPRGKLFF. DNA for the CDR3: TGTGCCAGCAGTGAAGCCCCGCGAGGAAAACTGTTTTTT. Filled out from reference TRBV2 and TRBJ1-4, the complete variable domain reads EPEVTQTPSHQVTQMGQEVILRCVPISNHLYFYWYRQILGQKVEFLVSFYNNEISEKSEIFDDQFSVERPDGSNFTLKIRSTKLEDSAMYFCASSEAPRGKLFFGSGTQLSVL.

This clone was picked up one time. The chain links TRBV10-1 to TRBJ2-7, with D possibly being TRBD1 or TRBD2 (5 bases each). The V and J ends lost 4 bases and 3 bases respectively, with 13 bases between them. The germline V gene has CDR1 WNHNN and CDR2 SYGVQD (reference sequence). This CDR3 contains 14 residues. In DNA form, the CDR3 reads TGCGCCAGCAGTGCTTATCGGGGCAGCTACGAGCAGTACTTC. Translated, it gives CASSAYRGSYEQYF.

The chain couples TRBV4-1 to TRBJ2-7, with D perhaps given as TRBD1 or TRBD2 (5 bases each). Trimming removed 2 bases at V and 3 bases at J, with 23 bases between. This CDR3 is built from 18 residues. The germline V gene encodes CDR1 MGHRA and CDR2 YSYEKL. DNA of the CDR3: TGCGCCAGCAGCCAAATGAGGGATTTCGGGGACCGAATCTACGAGCAGTACTTC. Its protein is CASSQMRDFGDRIYEQYF.

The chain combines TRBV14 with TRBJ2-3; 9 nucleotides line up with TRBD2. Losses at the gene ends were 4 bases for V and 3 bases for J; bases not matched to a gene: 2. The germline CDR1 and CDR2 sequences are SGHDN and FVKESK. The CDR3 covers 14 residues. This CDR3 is CASSRGLATDTQYF. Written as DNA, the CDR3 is TGTGCCAGCAGCCGGGGACTAGCAACAGATACGCAGTATTTT.

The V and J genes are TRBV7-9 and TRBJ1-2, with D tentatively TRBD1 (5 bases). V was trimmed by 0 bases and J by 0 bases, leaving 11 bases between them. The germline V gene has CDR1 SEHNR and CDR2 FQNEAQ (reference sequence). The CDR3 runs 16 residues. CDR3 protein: CASSLAQGDPNYGYTF. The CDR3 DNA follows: TGTGCCAGCAGCTTAGCGCAAGGGGATCCTAACTATGGCTACACCTTC.

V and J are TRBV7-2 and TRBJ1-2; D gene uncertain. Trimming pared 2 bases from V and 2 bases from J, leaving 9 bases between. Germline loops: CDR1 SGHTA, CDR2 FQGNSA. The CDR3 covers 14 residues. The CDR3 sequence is CASSLYDGNYGYTF. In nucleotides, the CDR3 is TGTGCCAGCAGCTTATATGACGGAAACTATGGCTACACCTTC.

CDR3 residues: CASSLPVRQGTNEKLFF. Here the CDR3 DNA reads TGTGCCAGCAGCTTACCCGTCCGACAGGGGACAAATGAAAAACTGTTTTTT. The V gene is TRBV7-9, the J gene TRBJ1-4, with 8 bases matching TRBD1. Germline trimming cut 2 bases from V and 5 bases from J; bases unmatched to any gene: 10. Germline V gives CDR1 SEHNR, CDR2 FQNEAQ (reference sequence). The CDR3 is 17 residues long.

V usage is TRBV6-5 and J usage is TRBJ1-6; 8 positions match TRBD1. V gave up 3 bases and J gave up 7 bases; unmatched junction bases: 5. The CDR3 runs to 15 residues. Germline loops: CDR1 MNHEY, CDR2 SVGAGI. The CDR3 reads CASSYSGQGNSPLHF. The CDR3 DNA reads TGTGCCAGCAGTTATAGCGGACAGGGAAATTCACCCCTCCACTTT.

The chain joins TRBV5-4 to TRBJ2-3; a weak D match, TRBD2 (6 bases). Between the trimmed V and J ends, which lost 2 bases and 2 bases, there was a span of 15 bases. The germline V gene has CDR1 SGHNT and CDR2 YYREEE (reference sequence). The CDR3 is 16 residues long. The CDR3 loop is CASSLMASVFTDTQYF. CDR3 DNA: TGTGCCAGCAGCTTAATGGCTAGCGTCTTCACAGATACGCAGTATTTT. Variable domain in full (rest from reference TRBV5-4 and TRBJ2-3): ETGVTQSPTHLIKTRGQQVTLRCSSQSGHNTVSWYQQALGQGPQFIFQYYREEENGRGNFPPRFSGLQFPNYSSELNVNALELDDSALYLCASSLMASVFTDTQYFGPGTRLTVL.

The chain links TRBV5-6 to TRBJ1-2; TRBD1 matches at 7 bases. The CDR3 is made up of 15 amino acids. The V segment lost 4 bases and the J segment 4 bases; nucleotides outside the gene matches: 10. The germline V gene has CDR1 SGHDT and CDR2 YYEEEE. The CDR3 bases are TGTGCCAGCAGCCTTTACAGGGACAGCTCCTATGGCTACACCTTC. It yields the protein CASSLYRDSSYGYTF.

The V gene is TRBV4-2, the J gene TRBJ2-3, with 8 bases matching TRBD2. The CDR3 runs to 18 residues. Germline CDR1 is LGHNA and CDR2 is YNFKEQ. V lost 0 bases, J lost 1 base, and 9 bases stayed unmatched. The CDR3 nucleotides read TGTGCCAGCAGCCAAGATCGGGGCGGGGGGAAGGGCACAGATACGCAGTATTTT. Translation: CASSQDRGGGKGTDTQYF.

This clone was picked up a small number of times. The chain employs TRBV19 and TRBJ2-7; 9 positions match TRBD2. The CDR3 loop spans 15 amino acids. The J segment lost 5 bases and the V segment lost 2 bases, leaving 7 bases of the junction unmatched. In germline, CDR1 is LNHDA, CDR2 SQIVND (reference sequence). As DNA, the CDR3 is TGTGCCAGTAGTATATCGGCGGGAGGGCCCAACGAGCAGTACTTC. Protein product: CASSISAGGPNEQYF.

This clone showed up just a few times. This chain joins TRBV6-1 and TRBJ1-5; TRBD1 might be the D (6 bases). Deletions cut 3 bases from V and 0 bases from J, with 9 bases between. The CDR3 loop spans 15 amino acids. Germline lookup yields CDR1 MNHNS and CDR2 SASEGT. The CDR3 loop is CASSEGAYSNQPQHF. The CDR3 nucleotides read TGTGCCAGCAGTGAGGGGGCATATAGCAATCAGCCCCAGCATTTT.